Shown below are 24 T cell receptor beta chains from a single sample sequenced in a study of blood T cell repertoires in COVID-19. Libraries were prepared by immunoSEQ multiplex PCR; TCRdb keeps only in-frame clonotypes and omits some of them. The repertoire includes 70,000 or so clones, more than 60% of them detected once, and 23% sits in the top ten. Sample: peripheral blood. The receptors stem from a human donor in a cohort sampled during active COVID-19.

The chain is built from TRBV10-3 and TRBJ2-3; D is uncertain. The CDR3 totals 13 residues. V lost 4 bases and J lost 0, with 5 bases in between. Germline V gene sequence: CDR1 ENHRY, CDR2 SYGVKD. This CDR3 is CAISGASTDTQYF. The CDR3, as DNA: TGTGCCATCAGTGGGGCAAGCACAGATACGCAGTATTTT.

This chain joins TRBV5-1 and TRBJ2-3; a weak D match, TRBD1 (6 bases). V was cut by 0 bases and J by 2 bases, with 7 bases left in between. The CDR3 sequence is 14 residues long. The germline gives CDR1 SGHRS, CDR2 YFSETQ. In DNA form, the CDR3 reads TGCGCCAGCAGCTTGGGACAGGACACAGATACGCAGTATTTT. It specifies CASSLGQDTDTQYF.

In this sample, this clone turned up a few times. The chain combines TRBV4-1 with TRBJ1-1; TRBD1 is a possible D gene (5 bases). This CDR3 region has 14 residues. V was shortened by 0 bases and J by 1 base, with 6 bases between the two germline ends. CDR1 MGHRA and CDR2 YSYEKL come from the germline V gene. The CDR3 sequence is CASSQEQENTEAFF. The CDR3 DNA is TGCGCCAGCAGCCAAGAACAGGAGAACACTGAAGCTTTCTTT.

This chain uses TRBV14 with TRBJ1-6, with D perhaps matching TRBD1 (5 bases). The CDR3 length is 14 residues. Between the trimmed V and J ends, which lost 4 bases and 10 bases, there was a span of 14 bases. The V gene's germline CDR1 is SGHDN and CDR2 FVKESK. The CDR3 is CASSPGRGESPLHF. In DNA, the CDR3 is TGTGCCAGCAGCCCGGGTAGGGGTGAGTCACCCCTCCACTTT. The full variable domain, rest sourced from reference TRBV14 and TRBJ1-6, is EAGVTQFPSHSVIEKGQTVTLRCDPISGHDNLYWYRRVMGKEIKFLLHFVKESKQDESGMPNNRFLAERTGGTYSTLKVQPAELEDSGVYFCASSPGRGESPLHFGNGTRLTVT.

The rearrangement joins TRBV11-2 to TRBJ2-3, with 7 nucleotides matching TRBD1. This CDR3 comprises 15 residues. V lost 1 base and J lost 1; bases outside the gene matches: 2. Germline V gives CDR1 SGHAT, CDR2 FQNNGV. This chain's CDR3 is CASSLGGQGTDTQYF. The CDR3 DNA reads TGTGCCAGCAGCTTAGGCGGACAGGGCACAGATACGCAGTATTTT.

The chain employs TRBV12-3 or TRBV12-4 and TRBJ2-3; D might be TRBD1 (6 bases). The CDR3 extends over 12 amino acids. V was pared by 5 bases and J by 5 bases, with 8 bases between. CDR3 nucleotide sequence: TGTGCCAGCAGTCAACAGGGAGATACGCAGTATTTT. Translation gives CASSQQGDTQYF.

The chain employs TRBV28 and TRBJ1-6; D call uncertain. The CDR3 runs to 12 residues. CDR1 and CDR2 from the germline V gene are MDHEN and SYDVKM. V lost 4 bases, J lost 10 bases, and 8 bases lay in between. The CDR3 protein is CASSSHGSPLHF. CDR3 nucleotide sequence: TGTGCCAGCAGTTCTCACGGGTCACCCCTCCACTTT.

The J gene is TRBJ2-1, the V gene TRBV5-1; 10 bases match TRBD2. The CDR3 contains 17 residues. Germline V lookup: CDR1 SGHRS, CDR2 YFSETQ. Trimming took 1 base from V and 10 from J; bases not matched to a gene: 14. The CDR3 loop is CASSLKSASGGVGEQFF. For the CDR3, the DNA is TGCGCCAGCAGCTTGAAGTCGGCCAGCGGGGGGGTTGGCGAGCAGTTCTTC.

The V gene is TRBV10-3, the J gene TRBJ2-7, with 9 bases that match TRBD2. Germline V lookup: CDR1 ENHRY, CDR2 SYGVKD. Trimming at V came to 5 bases and at J to 0 bases, leaving 8 bases not matched to a gene. The CDR3 runs to 16 residues. As DNA, the CDR3 is TGTGCCATCAGTCTCGTCGGGACTAGCAGCTCCTACGAGCAGTACTTC. Amino acids: CAISLVGTSSSYEQYF.

This rearrangement joins TRBV5-6 to TRBJ1-5; unclear D gene. Trimming pared 1 base from V and 9 bases from J, leaving 8 bases between. CDR3 size: 12 residues. In germline, CDR1 is SGHDT, CDR2 YYEEEE. The CDR3 sequence is CASSLSSGPQHF. As DNA, the CDR3 is TGTGCCAGCAGCTTGAGCTCCGGGCCCCAGCATTTT.

This clone was seen only once. This chain joins TRBV5-1 and TRBJ1-6; tentatively, D is TRBD1 (5 bases). The CDR3 spans 16 residues. V lost 0 bases and J 3 bases, leaving 10 bases between the germline ends. CDR1 is SGHRS, CDR2 YFSETQ, per germline. In DNA form, the CDR3 reads TGCGCCAGCAGCTTGGGGCAGGGCGGCTATAATTCACCCCTCCACTTT. Protein: CASSLGQGGYNSPLHF.

The chain links TRBV28 to TRBJ1-5, with no clear D. V gave up 5 bases and J gave up 5 bases, with 7 bases separating them. This CDR3 spans 12 amino acids. Per the germline V gene, CDR1 is MDHEN and CDR2 is SYDVKM. The CDR3, as DNA: TGTGCCAGCAGTGGTCAGGATCAGCCCCAGCATTTT. It is translated as CASSGQDQPQHF.

The V gene is TRBV4-2, the J gene TRBJ1-4; no definite D call. The germline CDR1 and CDR2 sequences are LGHNA and YNFKEQ. V dropped 1 base and J dropped 0 bases, with 15 bases sitting between them. CDR3 size: 18 residues. CDR3 region: CASSQAVSVLATNEKLFF. The CDR3 DNA follows: TGTGCCAGCAGCCAAGCCGTTAGTGTATTAGCAACTAATGAAAAACTGTTTTTT.

The chain employs TRBV5-5 and TRBJ2-3; TRBD2 might be the D (5 bases). CDR1 SGHKS and CDR2 YYEKEE come from the germline V gene (reference sequence). The V gene lost 2 bases and the J gene lost 15 bases, with 16 bases spanning the gap. This CDR3 region has 12 residues. Here the CDR3 reads CASSFPGVRYYF. The CDR3 nucleotides are TGTGCCAGCAGCTTTCCCGGGGTTCGGTATTATTTT.

The genes are TRBV3-1 (or the pseudogene TRBV3-2) and TRBJ1-2; the match to TRBD1 covers 9 bases. J was trimmed by 7 bases and V by 3 bases; bases with no gene match: 9. The CDR3 consists of 15 residues. The germline V gene has CDR1 LGHDT and CDR2 YNNKEL (reference sequence). CDR3: CASSHWAGQGAGYTF. As DNA, the CDR3 is TGTGCCAGCAGCCACTGGGCGGGACAGGGCGCTGGCTACACCTTC.

This sequence joins TRBV3-1 (or the pseudogene TRBV3-2) and TRBJ2-7, with 9 bases identical to TRBD2. The V gene end was trimmed by 0 bases and the J gene end by 6 bases; junction bases not matched to a gene: 6. Germline CDR1 and CDR2: LGHDT and YNNKEL (reference sequence). This CDR3 comprises 15 residues. The CDR3 coding sequence is TGTGCCAGCAGCCAAGAAGGGCTAGCGGGACGCGAGCAGTACTTC. As protein: CASSQEGLAGREQYF.

This chain connects TRBV7-2 to TRBJ1-1; a possible D gene is TRBD1 (6 bases). V lost 5 bases, J lost 3 bases, and 13 bases lay in between. CDR3 length: 14 amino acids. Germline assignment: CDR1 SGHTA and CDR2 FQGNSA. The CDR3 reads CASSQGGGYTEAFF. The CDR3 DNA is TGTGCCAGCAGCCAAGGCGGGGGCTACACTGAAGCTTTCTTT.

The chain is built from TRBV28 and TRBJ2-4; TRBD1 matches at 7 bases. Germline loops: CDR1 MDHEN, CDR2 SYDVKM. This CDR3 has 13 residues. V shed 5 bases and J 7 bases; nucleotides not matched to a gene: 5. The chain's CDR3 is CASSTGVQNIQYF. CDR3 bases: TGTGCCAGCAGTACAGGGGTACAGAACATTCAGTACTTC.

The chain joins TRBV5-4 to TRBJ1-2; TRBD1 matches 9 bases. Germline V gene sequence: CDR1 SGHNT, CDR2 YYREEE (reference sequence). The CDR3 spans 13 residues. Germline trimming cut 4 bases from V and 8 bases from J; bases unmatched to any gene: 6. The CDR3 is CASSLTGGDGYTF. DNA for the CDR3: TGTGCCAGCAGCCTAACAGGGGGCGACGGCTACACCTTC.

This clone was seen only a few times. The chain links TRBV7-2 to TRBJ2-2; tentative D call: TRBD2 (5 bases). This CDR3 has 16 residues. Germline V gene sequence: CDR1 SGHTA, CDR2 FQGNSA. V was trimmed by 2 bases and J by 4 bases, leaving 14 bases between them. Here the CDR3 reads CASSLPLGGRTGELFF. CDR3 sequence (DNA): TGTGCCAGCAGCTTACCACTGGGCGGGCGCACCGGGGAGCTGTTTTTT.

This clone appeared a single time. The rearrangement joins TRBV6-2 or TRBV6-3 to TRBJ2-1; 12 bases map to TRBD2. Germline V gives CDR1 MNHEY, CDR2 SVGEGT. J gave up 0 bases and V 6 bases, and 6 bases lay outside the gene matches. CDR3 length equals 17 residues. Here the CDR3 DNA reads TGTGCCAGCAGCCGCCGGACTAGCGGGACCTCCTACAATGAGCAGTTCTTC. Its translation is CASSRRTSGTSYNEQFF.

The gene calls are TRBV6-6 and TRBJ2-2, with 10 bases fitting TRBD1. CDR3 length: 16 residues. The V segment lost 0 bases and the J segment 5 bases; nucleotides outside the gene matches: 3. Germline CDR1 is MNHNY and CDR2 is SVGAGI (reference sequence). CDR3 sequence reads: CASSYSPGQGTGELFF. Here the CDR3 DNA reads TGTGCCAGCAGTTACTCCCCGGGACAGGGGACCGGGGAGCTGTTTTTT.

The chain links TRBV6-2 or TRBV6-3 to TRBJ2-1; weak D call: TRBD2 (5 bases). Trimming cost V 2 bases and J 7 bases, with 15 bases left between them. The CDR3 is 15 residues long. CDR1 is MNHEY and CDR2 is SVGEGT in the germline V gene. In DNA, the CDR3 is TGTGCCAGCAGTTACATGGGGAGCTATGGGAATGAGCAGTTCTTC. It encodes CASSYMGSYGNEQFF.

V gene TRBV19 combines with J gene TRBJ1-5, with D hard to call. The CDR3 extends over 13 amino acids. Per the germline V gene, CDR1 is LNHDA and CDR2 is SQIVND (reference sequence). The V end lost 5 bases, the J end lost 5 bases, and 10 bases lay between the germline ends. This chain's CDR3 is CASSEQIDQPQHF. The CDR3 DNA is TGTGCCAGTAGTGAACAGATTGATCAGCCCCAGCATTTT.